The 24 T cell receptor beta chains given below trace back to one sample, sequenced in a study of somatic mutations in cytotoxic T cells in rheumatoid arthritis. Produced via immunoSEQ multiplex PCR; TCRdb's table is partial and in-frame only. The data show around 7,400 clones, 85% to 90% seen once. The sample consisted of CD8+ T cells sorted from blood. The origin of the receptors is an older woman with rheumatoid arthritis.

This clone has more than one count but fewer than ten. J is TRBJ2-3 and V is TRBV19, with 9 bases aligning to TRBD2. V gave up 1 base and J gave up 2 bases; unmatched junction bases: 4. CDR1 LNHDA and CDR2 SQIVND come from the germline V gene (reference sequence). The CDR3 is made up of 16 amino acids. The CDR3 spells CASSIGPSGTTDTQYF. The CDR3 bases are TGTGCCAGTAGTATAGGCCCTAGCGGGACCACAGATACGCAGTATTTT. Supplemented by reference TRBV19 and TRBJ2-3, the full variable domain reads DGGITQSPKYLFRKEGQNVTLSCEQNLNHDAMYWYRQDPGQGLRLIYYSQIVNDFQKGDIAEGYSVSREKKESFPLTVTSAQKNPTAFYLCASSIGPSGTTDTQYFGPGTRLTVL.

This clone has only a few counts. V gene TRBV27 combines with J gene TRBJ2-4; 9 positions match TRBD2. Germline V gene data show CDR1 as MNHEY and CDR2 as SMNVEV (reference sequence). This CDR3 is built from 16 residues. Trimming cost V 3 bases and J 2 bases; bases outside gene matches: 5. CDR3: CASSLAAGGPKNIQYF. CDR3 DNA sequence: TGTGCCAGCAGTTTGGCAGCGGGAGGACCCAAAAACATTCAGTACTTC.

This clone was recorded only once. The chain links TRBV7-3 to TRBJ1-2, with TRBD1 matching 11 bases. Looked up from germline, CDR1 is SGHTA and CDR2 is FQGTGA. The CDR3 has 14 residues. J was trimmed by 8 bases and V by 5 bases; bases with no gene match: 7. Here the CDR3 reads CASSAGQGAFGYTF. As DNA, the CDR3 is TGTGCCAGCAGCGCCGGACAGGGGGCGTTCGGCTACACCTTC.

Only one count was recorded for this clone. CDR3: CASSEYGLAGVTDTQYF. Written as DNA, the CDR3 is TGTGCCAGCAGTGAATACGGCCTAGCGGGAGTCACAGATACGCAGTATTTT. This sequence joins TRBV6-1 and TRBJ2-3; TRBD2 agrees at 10 bases. The CDR3 covers 17 residues. Germline V gene lookup returns CDR1 MNHNS and CDR2 SASEGT. The V gene end was trimmed by 2 bases and the J gene end by 2 bases; junction bases not matched to a gene: 7.

This rearrangement joins TRBV27 to TRBJ2-1; a weak D match, TRBD2 (6 bases). The V gene's germline CDR1 is MNHEY and CDR2 SMNVEV (reference sequence). The ends were cut back, 7 bases at V and 0 bases at J, with 19 bases in the middle. There are 17 residues in the CDR3. The CDR3 is CASTASGGLSSYNEQFF. The CDR3 DNA reads as TGTGCCAGCACCGCCTCCGGGGGACTCAGCTCCTACAATGAGCAGTTCTTC.

This clone was found once. This chain connects TRBV19 to TRBJ2-7, with TRBD1 matching over 7 bases. From germline, CDR1 is LNHDA and CDR2 SQIVND (reference sequence). The V gene end was trimmed by 1 base and the J gene end by 5 bases; junction bases not matched to a gene: 8. The CDR3 length is 15 residues. CDR3 amino acids: CASSIGGTEADEQYF. Written as DNA, the CDR3 is TGTGCCAGTAGTATAGGAGGGACAGAGGCGGACGAGCAGTACTTC.

CDR3: CASSLAGPNEQYF. Written as DNA, the CDR3 is TGTGCCAGCAGCTTAGCAGGGCCTAACGAGCAGTACTTC. The chain is built from TRBV11-3 and TRBJ2-7, with D possibly TRBD1 on 5 matching bases. Trimming stripped 1 base from V and 5 bases from J, with 9 bases between. The germline V gene encodes CDR1 SGHNT and CDR2 YENEEA. The CDR3 is 13 residues long.

This clone was observed a handful of times. The chain links TRBV6-1 to TRBJ1-1, with D maybe TRBD1 (6 bases). The CDR3 runs to 18 residues. V lost 0 bases and J lost 0, with 17 bases in between. The germline CDR1 and CDR2 sequences are MNHNS and SASEGT. CDR3 nucleotides: TGTGCCAGCAGTGAAGCTCTTACTACAGGGCTTTTGAACACTGAAGCTTTCTTT. It encodes CASSEALTTGLLNTEAFF.

This sequence joins TRBV5-5 and TRBJ1-2; D possibly corresponds to TRBD1 (6 bases). The CDR3 is 14 residues long. CDR1 is SGHKS and CDR2 is YYEKEE in the germline V gene (reference sequence). This CDR3 is CATQDSDVNYGYTF. The DNA for the CDR3 is TGTGCGACCCAGGACAGTGACGTTAACTATGGCTACACCTTC.

The genes are TRBV7-6 and TRBJ2-1; TRBD2 matches at 10 bases. The V gene end was trimmed by 4 bases and the J gene end by 9 bases; junction bases not matched to a gene: 9. This CDR3 region has 15 residues. The germline CDR1 and CDR2 sequences are SGHVS and FNYEAQ. DNA of the CDR3: TGTGCCAGCAGCTCGGTCGGGACTAGCGATTTTGAGCAGTTCTTC. Translated: CASSSVGTSDFEQFF.

The chain has TRBV7-6 and TRBJ1-1; 8 bases map to TRBD1. With V trimmed by 5 bases and J by 5 bases, 7 bases remained unmatched. Germline assignment: CDR1 SGHVS and CDR2 FNYEAQ. This CDR3 contains 14 residues. The CDR3 here is CASSPAGGYTEAFF. CDR3 bases: TGTGCCAGCAGCCCCGCAGGGGGCTATACTGAAGCTTTCTTT.

This CDR3 is CASSAGVEQFF. The CDR3 bases are TGTGCCAGCAGTGCCGGGGTTGAGCAGTTCTTC. The chain carries TRBV6-5 and TRBJ2-1; a weak D match, TRBD2 (5 bases). CDR1 and CDR2 (germline): MNHEY, SVGAGI. The CDR3 has 11 residues. Trimming removed 5 bases at V and 9 bases at J, with 8 bases between.

The CDR3 sequence: CASSLGWGGRETQYF. CDR3 coding DNA: TGTGCCAGCAGCTTGGGGTGGGGGGGCCGGGAGACCCAGTACTTC. The gene calls are TRBV5-4 and TRBJ2-5, with D perhaps TRBD2 (7 bases). This CDR3 is 15 amino acids long. V lost 0 bases and J lost 5, with 14 bases in between. Germline CDR1 SGHNT, CDR2 YYREEE (reference sequence).

The chain recombines TRBV13 with TRBJ2-3, with 8 bases fitting TRBD1. V was pared by 3 bases and J by 8 bases, with 10 bases of the junction left unmatched. The CDR3 has 15 amino acids. Germline CDR1 is PRHDT and CDR2 is FYEKMQ (reference sequence). CDR3 region: CASSFGDRSWGTQYF. The CDR3 bases are TGTGCCAGCAGCTTCGGGGACAGGAGTTGGGGTACGCAGTATTTT.

This chain uses TRBV5-6 with TRBJ2-2; 11 bases are a match to TRBD2. The J segment lost 4 bases and the V segment lost 2 bases, leaving 7 bases of the junction unmatched. The CDR3 runs 17 residues. Germline CDR1 is SGHDT and CDR2 is YYEEEE. CDR3 coding DNA: TGTGCCAGCAGCTTCTTTTCTAGCGGGGGGAGCACCGGGGAGCTGTTTTTT. This sequence encodes CASSFFSSGGSTGELFF.

This clone came up a few times. The gene calls are TRBV7-9 and TRBJ1-1; no reliable D call. There are 14 residues in the CDR3. With 3 bases removed from V and 1 base from J, the gap between germline ends came to 9 bases. Germline CDR1 reads SEHNR; CDR2 reads FQNEAQ (reference sequence). This CDR3 reads CASSLFYQNTEAFF. Written as DNA, the CDR3 is TGTGCCAGCAGCTTGTTCTATCAGAACACTGAAGCTTTCTTT.

J is TRBJ2-4 and V is TRBV9; tentatively, D is TRBD2 (5 bases). CDR1 SGDLS and CDR2 YYNGEE come from the germline V gene. This CDR3 contains 13 residues. V gave up 3 bases and J gave up 6 bases, with 10 bases separating them. The CDR3 is CASSGSVGNIQYF. The CDR3 coding sequence is TGTGCCAGCAGCGGTAGCGTGGGAAACATTCAGTACTTC.

The gene calls are TRBV19 and TRBJ1-1, with 8 bases identical to TRBD1. The V gene end was trimmed by 6 bases and the J gene end by 2 bases; junction bases not matched to a gene: 8. Per the germline V gene, CDR1 is LNHDA and CDR2 is SQIVND (reference sequence). This CDR3 has 15 amino acids. CDR3 protein: CASRRDRTGNTEAFF. The CDR3 nucleotides read TGTGCCAGTAGGCGGGACAGGACGGGAAACACTGAAGCTTTCTTT.

The J gene is TRBJ2-3, the V gene TRBV6-5; 9 bases fit TRBD2. Germline CDR1 is MNHEY and CDR2 is SVGAGI. With 0 bases clipped from V and 2 bases from J, the junction kept 3 bases outside the gene matches. The CDR3 totals 16 residues. In nucleotides, the CDR3 is TGTGCCAGCAGTTACTCCCCTAGCGGGGACACAGATACGCAGTATTTT. It translates to CASSYSPSGDTDTQYF.

The V call is TRBV7-2, the J call TRBJ2-3; maybe TRBD1 (5 bases). Trimming took off 3 bases at V and 3 bases at J, with 7 bases between the two ends. This CDR3 has 13 amino acids. Germline V gene sequence: CDR1 SGHTA, CDR2 FQGNSA. DNA of the CDR3: TGTGCCAGCAGCTTGGGGCCGACAGATACGCAGTATTTT. This gives the protein CASSLGPTDTQYF. The complete variable domain, with remaining parts taken from reference TRBV7-2 and TRBJ2-3, reads GAGVSQSPSNKVTEKGKDVELRCDPISGHTALYWYRQSLGQGLEFLIYFQGNSAPDKSGLPSDRFSAERTGGSVSTLTIQRTQQEDSAVYLCASSLGPTDTQYFGPGTRLTVL.

This rearrangement joins TRBV5-4 to TRBJ1-2, with TRBD1 identical over 9 bases. Losses at the gene ends were 4 bases for V and 2 bases for J; bases not matched to a gene: 6. Germline-derived CDR1 and CDR2 are SGHNT and YYREEE (reference sequence). This CDR3 contains 15 residues. The CDR3: CASSGGQGVNYGYTF. CDR3 bases: TGTGCCAGCAGCGGGGGACAGGGTGTAAACTATGGCTACACCTTC.

The J gene is TRBJ2-3, the V gene TRBV9, with 8 nucleotides matching TRBD2. Germline V gene data show CDR1 as SGDLS and CDR2 as YYNGEE. The CDR3 runs to 14 residues. The V segment lost 5 bases and the J segment 3 bases; nucleotides outside the gene matches: 5. The CDR3 reads CASSPGGRTDTQYF. CDR3 bases: TGTGCCAGCAGTCCGGGAGGGCGGACAGATACGCAGTATTTT.

The chain recombines TRBV19 with TRBJ2-1; D possibly corresponds to TRBD1 (5 bases). Germline V gene sequence: CDR1 LNHDA, CDR2 SQIVND (reference sequence). V lost 1 base and J lost 3, with 10 bases in between. The CDR3 runs to 15 residues. The CDR3 is CASSIALDSYNEQFF. The CDR3, as DNA: TGTGCCAGTAGTATAGCCCTAGACAGCTACAATGAGCAGTTCTTC.

V and J are TRBV13 and TRBJ1-5; 8 bases are a match to TRBD1. This CDR3 has 13 residues. Trimming cost V 3 bases and J 15 bases; bases outside gene matches: 10. CDR1 and CDR2 (germline): PRHDT, FYEKMQ (reference sequence). This chain's CDR3 is CASSLEGQGDRHF. In DNA form, the CDR3 reads TGTGCCAGCAGCTTGGAAGGACAGGGTGATAGGCATTTT. Variable domain in full (rest from reference TRBV13 and TRBJ1-5): AAGVIQSPRHLIKEKRETATLKCYPIPRHDTVYWYQQGPGQDPQFLISFYEKMQSDKGSIPDRFSAQQFSDYHSELNMSSLELGDSALYFCASSLEGQGDRHFGDGTRLSIL.